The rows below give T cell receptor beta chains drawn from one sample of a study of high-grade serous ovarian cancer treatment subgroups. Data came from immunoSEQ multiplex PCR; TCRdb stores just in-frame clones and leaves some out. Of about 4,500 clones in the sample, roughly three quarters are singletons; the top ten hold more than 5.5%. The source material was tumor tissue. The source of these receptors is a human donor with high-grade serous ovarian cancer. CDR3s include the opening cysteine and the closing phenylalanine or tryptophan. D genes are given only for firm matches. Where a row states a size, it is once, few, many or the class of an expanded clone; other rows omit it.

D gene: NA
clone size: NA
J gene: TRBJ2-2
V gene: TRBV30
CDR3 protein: CAWSVLGNTGELFF
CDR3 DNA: TGTGCCTGGAGTGTTTTAGGGAACACCGGGGAGCTGTTTTTT

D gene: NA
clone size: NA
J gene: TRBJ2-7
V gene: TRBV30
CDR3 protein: CAWSTTLGAPYF
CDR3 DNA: TGTGCCTGGAGTACCACCCTTGGAGCTCCGTACTTC

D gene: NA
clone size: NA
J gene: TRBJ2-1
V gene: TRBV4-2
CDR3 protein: CASSQDPQTYNEQFF
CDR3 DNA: TGTGCCAGCAGCCAAGACCCTCAGACCTACAATGAGCAGTTCTTC

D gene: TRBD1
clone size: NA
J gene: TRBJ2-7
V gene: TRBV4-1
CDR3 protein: CASSQWVTGTGEDEQYF
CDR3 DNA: TGCGCCAGCAGCCAATGGGTTACCGGGACAGGGGAGGACGAGCAGTACTTC

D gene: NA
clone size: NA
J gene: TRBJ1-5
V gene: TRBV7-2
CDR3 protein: CASSSASSINQPQHF
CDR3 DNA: TGTGCCAGCAGCTCTGCCAGTTCCATTAATCAGCCCCAGCATTTT

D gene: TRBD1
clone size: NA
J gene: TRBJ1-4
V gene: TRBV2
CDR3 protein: CASKGAETNEKLFF
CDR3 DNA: TGTGCCAGCAAGGGGGCGGAAACTAATGAAAAACTGTTTTTT

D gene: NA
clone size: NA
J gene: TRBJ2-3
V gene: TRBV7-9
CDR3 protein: CASSELMTSTDTQYF
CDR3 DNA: TGTGCCAGCAGCGAGCTAATGACTAGCACAGATACGCAGTATTTT

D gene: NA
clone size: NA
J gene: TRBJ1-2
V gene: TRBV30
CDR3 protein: CAWRGVYGYTF
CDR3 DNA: TGTGCCTGGAGGGGGGTCTATGGCTACACCTTC

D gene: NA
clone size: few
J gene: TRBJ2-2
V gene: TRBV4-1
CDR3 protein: CASSQGALSPRFTGELFF
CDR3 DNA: TGCGCCAGCAGCCAGGGGGCACTATCACCTCGATTTACCGGGGAGCTGTTTTTT

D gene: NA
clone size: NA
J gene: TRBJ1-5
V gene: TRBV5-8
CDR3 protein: CASSIQGWSDQPQHF
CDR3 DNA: TGTGCCAGCAGCATACAGGGTTGGTCCGATCAGCCCCAGCATTTT

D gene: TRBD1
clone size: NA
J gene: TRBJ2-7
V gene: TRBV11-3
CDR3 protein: CASSLRQGYEQYF
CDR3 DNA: TGTGCCAGCAGCCTTCGACAGGGGTACGAGCAGTACTTC

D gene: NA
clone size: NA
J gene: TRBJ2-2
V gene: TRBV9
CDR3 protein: CASSSVTHYTGELFF
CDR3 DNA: TGTGCCAGCAGTTCCGTGACTCACTACACCGGGGAGCTGTTTTTT

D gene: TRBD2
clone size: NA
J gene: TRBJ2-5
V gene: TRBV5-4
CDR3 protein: CASSPGLAGGRREQYF
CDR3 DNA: TGTGCCAGCAGCCCGGGACTAGCGGGAGGTCGTCGGGAGCAGTACTTC

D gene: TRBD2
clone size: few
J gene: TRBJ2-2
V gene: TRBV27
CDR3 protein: CASSPGLADATGELFF
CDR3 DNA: TGTGCCAGCAGTCCGGGACTAGCGGATGCCACCGGGGAGCTGTTTTTT

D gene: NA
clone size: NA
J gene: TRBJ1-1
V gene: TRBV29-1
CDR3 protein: CSVEISMNTEAFF
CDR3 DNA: TGCAGCGTTGAGATCAGCATGAACACTGAAGCTTTCTTT

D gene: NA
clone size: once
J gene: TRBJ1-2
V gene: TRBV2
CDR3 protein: CASKDRGIITYGYTF
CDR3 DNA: TGTGCCAGCAAGGACCGGGGGATAATTACCTATGGCTACACCTTC

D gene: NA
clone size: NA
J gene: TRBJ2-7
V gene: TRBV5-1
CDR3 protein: CASSPDLSSYEQYF
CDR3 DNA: TGCGCCAGCAGCCCTGACCTGAGCTCCTACGAGCAGTACTTC

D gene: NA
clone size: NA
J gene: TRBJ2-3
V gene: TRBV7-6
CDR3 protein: CASSLEGFKDTQYF
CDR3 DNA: TGTGCCAGCAGCTTAGAGGGTTTCAAGGATACGCAGTATTTT

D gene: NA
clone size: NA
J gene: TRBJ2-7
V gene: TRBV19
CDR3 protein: CASSIRGDYEQYF
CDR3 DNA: TGTGCCAGTAGTATCCGCGGGGACTACGAGCAGTACTTC

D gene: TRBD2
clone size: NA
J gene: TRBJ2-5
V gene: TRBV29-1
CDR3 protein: CSGERAGGPGETQYF
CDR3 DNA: TGCAGCGGAGAGAGAGCGGGAGGGCCAGGAGAGACCCAGTACTTC

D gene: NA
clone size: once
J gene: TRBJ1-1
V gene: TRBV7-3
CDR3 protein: CASSLYGSEAFF
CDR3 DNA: TGTGCCAGCAGCTTATATGGGAGTGAAGCTTTCTTT

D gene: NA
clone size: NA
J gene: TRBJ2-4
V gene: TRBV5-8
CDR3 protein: CASSLEGRGTKNIQYF
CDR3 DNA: TGTGCCAGCAGCTTGGAGGGAAGAGGGACCAAAAACATTCAGTACTTC

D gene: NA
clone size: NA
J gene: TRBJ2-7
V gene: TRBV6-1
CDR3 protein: CASVPGQSPGDEQYF
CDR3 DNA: TGTGCCAGCGTCCCGGGACAGAGTCCGGGGGACGAGCAGTACTTC

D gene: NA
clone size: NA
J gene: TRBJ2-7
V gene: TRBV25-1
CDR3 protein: CASSASTANEQYF
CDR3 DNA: TGTGCCAGCAGTGCAAGTACTGCTAACGAGCAGTACTTC

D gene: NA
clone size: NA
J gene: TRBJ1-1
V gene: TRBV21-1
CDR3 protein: CASSMNKNTEAFF
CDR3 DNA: TGTGCCAGCAGCATGAACAAGAACACTGAAGCTTTCTTT

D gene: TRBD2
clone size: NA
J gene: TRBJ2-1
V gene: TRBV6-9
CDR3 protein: CASSRASGTSYNEQFF
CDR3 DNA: TGTGCCAGCAGTAGAGCTAGCGGGACCTCCTACAATGAGCAGTTCTTC

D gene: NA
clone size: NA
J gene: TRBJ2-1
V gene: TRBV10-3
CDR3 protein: CAISESLASGDNNEQFF
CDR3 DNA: TGTGCCATCAGTGAATCTCTTGCGTCGGGCGATAACAATGAGCAGTTCTTC

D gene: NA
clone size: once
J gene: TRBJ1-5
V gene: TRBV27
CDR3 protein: CASSSSGWDQRNQPQHF
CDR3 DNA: TGTGCCAGCAGTTCGTCGGGTTGGGACCAGCGGAATCAGCCCCAGCATTTT

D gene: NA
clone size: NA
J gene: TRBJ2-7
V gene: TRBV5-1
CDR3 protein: CASSPRSGALEQYF
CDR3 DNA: TGCGCCAGCAGCCCCCGCTCAGGCGCCTTGGAGCAGTACTTC

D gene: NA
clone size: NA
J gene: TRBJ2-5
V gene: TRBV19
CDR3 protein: CASKMGAGARETQYF
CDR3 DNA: TGTGCCAGTAAAATGGGGGCGGGAGCTCGAGAGACCCAGTACTTC

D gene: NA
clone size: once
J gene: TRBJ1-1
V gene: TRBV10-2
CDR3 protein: CASSEWSTVNTEAFF
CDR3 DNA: TGCGCCAGCAGTGAGTGGTCGACAGTGAACACTGAAGCTTTCTTT

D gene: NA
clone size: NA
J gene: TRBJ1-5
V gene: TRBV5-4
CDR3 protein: CASSLEGGQPQHF
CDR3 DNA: TGTGCCAGCAGCTTGGAAGGTGGACAGCCCCAGCATTTT

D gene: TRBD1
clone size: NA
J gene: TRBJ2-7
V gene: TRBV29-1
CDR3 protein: CSVEDRTGGFEQYF
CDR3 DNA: TGCAGCGTTGAAGATAGGACAGGGGGCTTCGAGCAGTACTTC